This TCR beta chain was found in a study of T cell repertoires in cytomegalovirus infection. About the study: Indications came from public TCR beta signatures; they pointed to CMV infection and to a matching HLA type. General observations from the study: It was HLA-C-restricted CMV-specific TCR beta clonotypes that dominated the response ex vivo.

Each CDR3 protein gets one entry after TCRdb re-called the reads with MiXCR. This sample yields a few hundred thousand distinct CDR3 sequences, of which approximately 15% are seen a single time; around half belongs to the top ten. Looked up from germline, CDR1 is SGHVS and CDR2 is FNYEAQ. V was shortened by 1 base and J by 6 bases, with 9 bases between the two germline ends. CDR3 size: 13 residues. In its sample, this clonotype was seen many times. Its antigen is unknown. The rearrangement uses TRBV7-6 and TRBJ1-2; D is possibly TRBD1 (6 bases). The TCR originated in a human donor in good health (CMV status not recorded). Some clones in this sample may be carry-over from other donors' samples. The sample comprised CD8+ T cells from PBMCs. This CDR3 reads CASSLEGGHGYTF. For the CDR3, the DNA is TGTGCCAGCAGCTTAGAAGGGGGGCATGGCTACACCTTC.